The clone carrying this T cell receptor beta chain has a handful of counts. What it recognizes is unknown. This entry comes from a study of PD-1 blockade in classical Hodgkin lymphoma. Whole-study context: Every 2 weeks, patients got 3 mg/kg intravenous nivolumab. General observations from the study: Complete responders matched newly diagnosed patients in baseline diversity. Repertoire differences have undefined causes, possibly disease activity or prior therapy. Healthy donors reportedly exceeded newly diagnosed patients in baseline TCR diversity.

V lost 5 bases, J lost 0 bases, and 7 bases lay in between. CDR3 length: 14 residues. Per germline, CDR1 SGHTA and CDR2 FQGTGA. Data came from immunoSEQ multiplex PCR; TCRdb stores just in-frame clones and leaves some out. Of tens of thousands of clones in the sample, about 76% were seen once. Regarding time point: cycle 4 day 1 (C4D1), after 6 weeks of nivolumab. Each patient experienced a relapse that followed autologous stem cell transplantation, and brentuximab vedotin exposure varied. The material sequenced was peripheral blood mononuclear cells (PBMCs), taken before the fourth cycle of nivolumab. The sequence came from a human donor with classical Hodgkin lymphoma. The chain carries TRBV7-3 and TRBJ2-2; the D gene is possibly TRBD1 (5 bases). As DNA, the CDR3 is TGTGCCAGCAGCCCGGACACGAACACCGGGGAGCTGTTTTTT. This translates into CASSPDTNTGELFF.